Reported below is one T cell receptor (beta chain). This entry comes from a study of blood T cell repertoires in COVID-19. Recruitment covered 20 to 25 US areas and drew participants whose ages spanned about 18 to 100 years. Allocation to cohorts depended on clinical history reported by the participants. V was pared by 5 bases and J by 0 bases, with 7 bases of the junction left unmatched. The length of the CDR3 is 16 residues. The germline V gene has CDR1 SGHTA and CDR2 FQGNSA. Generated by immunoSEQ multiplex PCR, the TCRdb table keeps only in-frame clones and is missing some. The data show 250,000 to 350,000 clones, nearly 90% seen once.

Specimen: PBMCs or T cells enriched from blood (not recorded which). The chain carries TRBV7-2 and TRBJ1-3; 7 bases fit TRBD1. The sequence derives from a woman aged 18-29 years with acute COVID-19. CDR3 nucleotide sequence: TGTGCCAGCAGCATCCGACAGGGAATCTCTGGAAACACCATATATTTT. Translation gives CASSIRQGISGNTIYF.